The T cell receptor (beta chain) described here comes from a study of OX40 agonist ivuxolimab in advanced cancers. Study-level information: Intravenous ivuxolimab was administered to patients every 2 weeks at 0.01 to 10 mg/kg. Eligibility admitted prior anti-PD-1, anti-PD-L1 or anti-CTLA-4 therapy; 35% to 40% had some. Three patients showed partial responses: one hepatocellular carcinoma and two cutaneous melanoma cases.

TCRdb keeps only in-frame clones here, not all; method: immunoSEQ multiplex PCR. This sample has about 56,000 clones, with approximately 90% found just once. The sample in question was CD4+ or CD8+ T cells sorted from blood, obtained in a trial of the OX40 agonist ivuxolimab. The TCR originated in an adult with an advanced solid tumor such as melanoma, head and neck, liver or kidney cancer.

This chain's CDR3 is CASGTYLGQINQPQHF. The DNA of the CDR3 is TGTGCTAGTGGTACCTACTTAGGACAGATCAATCAGCCCCAGCATTTT. The chain uses TRBV12-5 and TRBJ1-5, with a weak D call TRBD1 (6 bases). This CDR3 contains 16 residues. Looked up from germline, CDR1 is LGHNT and CDR2 is FRNRAP. Deletions cut 5 bases from V and 3 bases from J, with 17 bases between.